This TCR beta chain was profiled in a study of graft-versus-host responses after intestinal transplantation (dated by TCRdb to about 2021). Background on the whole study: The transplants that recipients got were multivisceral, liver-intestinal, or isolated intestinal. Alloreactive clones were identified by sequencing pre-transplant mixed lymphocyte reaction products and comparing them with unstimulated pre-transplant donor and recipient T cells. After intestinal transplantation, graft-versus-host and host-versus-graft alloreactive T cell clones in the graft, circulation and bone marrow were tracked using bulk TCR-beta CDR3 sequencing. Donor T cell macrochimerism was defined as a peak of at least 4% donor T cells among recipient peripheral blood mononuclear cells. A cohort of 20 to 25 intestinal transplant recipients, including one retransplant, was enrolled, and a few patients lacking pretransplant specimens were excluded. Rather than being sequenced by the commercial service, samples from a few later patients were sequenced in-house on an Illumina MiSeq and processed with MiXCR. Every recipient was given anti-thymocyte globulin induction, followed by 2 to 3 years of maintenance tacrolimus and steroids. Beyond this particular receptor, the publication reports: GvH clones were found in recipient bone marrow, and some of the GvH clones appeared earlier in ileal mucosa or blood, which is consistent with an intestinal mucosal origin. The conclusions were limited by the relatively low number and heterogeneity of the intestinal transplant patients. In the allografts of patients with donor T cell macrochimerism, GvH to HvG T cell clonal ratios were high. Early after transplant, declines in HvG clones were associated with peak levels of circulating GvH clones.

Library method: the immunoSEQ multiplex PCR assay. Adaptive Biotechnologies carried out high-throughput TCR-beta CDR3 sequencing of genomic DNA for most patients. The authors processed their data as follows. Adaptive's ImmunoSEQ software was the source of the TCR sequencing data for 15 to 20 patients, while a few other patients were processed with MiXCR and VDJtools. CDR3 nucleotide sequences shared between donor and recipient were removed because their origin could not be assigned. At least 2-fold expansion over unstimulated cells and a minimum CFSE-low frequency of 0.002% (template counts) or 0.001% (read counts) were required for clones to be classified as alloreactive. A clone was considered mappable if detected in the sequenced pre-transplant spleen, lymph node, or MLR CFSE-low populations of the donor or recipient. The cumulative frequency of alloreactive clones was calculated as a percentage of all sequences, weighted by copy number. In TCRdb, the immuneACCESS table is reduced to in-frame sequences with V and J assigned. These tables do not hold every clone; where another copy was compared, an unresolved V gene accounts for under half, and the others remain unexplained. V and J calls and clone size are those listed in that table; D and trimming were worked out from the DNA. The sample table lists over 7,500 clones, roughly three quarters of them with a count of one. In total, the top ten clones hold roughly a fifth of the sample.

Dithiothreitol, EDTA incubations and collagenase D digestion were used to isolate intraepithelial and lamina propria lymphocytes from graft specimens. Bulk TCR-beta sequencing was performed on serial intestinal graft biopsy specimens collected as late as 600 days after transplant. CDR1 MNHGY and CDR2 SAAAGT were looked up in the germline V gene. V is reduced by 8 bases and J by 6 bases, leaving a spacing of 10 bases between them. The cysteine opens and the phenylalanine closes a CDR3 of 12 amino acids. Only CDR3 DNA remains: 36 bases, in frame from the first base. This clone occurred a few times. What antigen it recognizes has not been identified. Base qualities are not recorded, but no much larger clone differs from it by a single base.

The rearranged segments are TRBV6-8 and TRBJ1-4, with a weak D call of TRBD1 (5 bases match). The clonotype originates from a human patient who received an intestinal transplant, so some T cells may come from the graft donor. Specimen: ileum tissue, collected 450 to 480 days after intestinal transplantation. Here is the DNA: TGTGCCAGCTCGGCGGGGGATGAAAAACTGTTTTTT. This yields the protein CASSAGDEKLFF.